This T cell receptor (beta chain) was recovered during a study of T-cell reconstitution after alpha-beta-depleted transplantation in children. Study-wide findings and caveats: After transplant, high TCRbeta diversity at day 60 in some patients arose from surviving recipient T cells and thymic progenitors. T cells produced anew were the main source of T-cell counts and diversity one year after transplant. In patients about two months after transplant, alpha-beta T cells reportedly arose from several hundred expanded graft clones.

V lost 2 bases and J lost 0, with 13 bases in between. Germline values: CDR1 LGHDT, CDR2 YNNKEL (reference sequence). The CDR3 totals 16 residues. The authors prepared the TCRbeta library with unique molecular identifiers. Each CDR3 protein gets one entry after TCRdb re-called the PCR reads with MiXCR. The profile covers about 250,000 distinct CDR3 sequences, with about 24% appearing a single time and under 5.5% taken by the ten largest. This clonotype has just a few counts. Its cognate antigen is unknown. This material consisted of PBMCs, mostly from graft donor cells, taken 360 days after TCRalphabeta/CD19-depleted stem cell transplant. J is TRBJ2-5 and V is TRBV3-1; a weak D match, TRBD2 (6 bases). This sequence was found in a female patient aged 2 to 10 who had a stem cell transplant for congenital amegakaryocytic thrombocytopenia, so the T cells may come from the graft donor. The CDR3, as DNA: TGTGCCAGCAGCCAACCTGGGGGGACGGACCAAGAGACCCAGTACTTC. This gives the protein CASSQPGGTDQETQYF.